Listed below are T cell receptor beta chains from one sample, sequenced in a study of identical twins. TCRdb re-called the 5' RACE reads through MiXCR, storing one row per CDR3 protein. This table holds fewer than 350,000 distinct CDR3 sequences, more than 6.5% found once. The sample was also reused in another study, on yellow fever vaccine responses in identical twins.

Sequencing was done on a sample of memory (CD45RO+) T cells sorted from blood. The receptors were sampled from a woman between 18 and 29 years old in good health. CDR3s leave out the opening cysteine and the closing phenylalanine or tryptophan.

TRBV24-1 ATSDPPAGRSYEQY
TRBV6-4 ASSDSRGSINEQF
TRBV13 ASSRPGGIEQY
TRBV11-2 ASSLVFQGNSPLH
TRBV18 ASSPVLGLAGVMDEQF
TRBV3-1 ASSLRGLLNEQF
TRBV20-1 SASETISPLH
TRBV2 ASGVGLVWEY
TRBV7-8 ASSQGTSSDTQY
TRBV20-1 SAIPGTSGYNEQF
TRBV24-1 ATSEYQNGNEQF
TRBV7-6 ASSLSQGETQY
TRBV5-1 ASSTQTGNTEAF
TRBV3-1 ASSVSGTSGRAGLREQF
TRBV28 ASTPSRTGVYGYT
TRBV9 ASSTGPPVTAQY
TRBV27 ASSPLAGVPLPNYNEQF
TRBV6-4 ASSDGAGGPQDTQY
TRBV28 ASSLVRGMNTEAF
TRBV9 ASSPVAGRGGLDTQY
TRBV29-1 SVEDTGNGYT
TRBV5-1 ASSLGLASYNEQF
TRBV5-1 ASSLTSTGYT
TRBV27 ASRGTGPYNEQF